The sequence of this T cell receptor beta chain was determined in a study of shared clonotypes between healthy human individuals. In the study overall: Each donor's CD8 memory used one plate, CD8 naive two, each CD4 subset three.

The assay was immunoSEQ multiplex PCR, and TCRdb's table has in-frame clones only and misses some. This sample has some 2 million clones, with about 95% found just once. General study results and limits: On the whole, naive subsets had larger estimated richness than memory subsets had. Sharing across a few donors was seen in 4% to 5% of naive CD4 clonotypes.

Comment on this clone: Its antigen is undetermined.

The CDR3 spans 16 residues. Trimming pared 5 bases from V and 5 bases from J, leaving 23 bases between. Germline V lookup: CDR1 SGHKS, CDR2 YYEKEE (reference sequence). Positively selected for CCR7, the CD45RO-negative cells used as naive CD8 cells excluded terminally differentiated effector memory CD45RA+ cells. This TCR derives from a man between 18 and 29 years old in good health. The chain recombines TRBV5-5 with TRBJ2-7; D is perhaps TRBD1 (6 bases). Input material: naive CD8+ T cells sorted from blood. The chain's CDR3 is CASRASIRTAAHEQYF. In nucleotides, the CDR3 is TGTGCCAGCAGAGCTTCCATTCGGACAGCGGCCCACGAGCAGTACTTC.